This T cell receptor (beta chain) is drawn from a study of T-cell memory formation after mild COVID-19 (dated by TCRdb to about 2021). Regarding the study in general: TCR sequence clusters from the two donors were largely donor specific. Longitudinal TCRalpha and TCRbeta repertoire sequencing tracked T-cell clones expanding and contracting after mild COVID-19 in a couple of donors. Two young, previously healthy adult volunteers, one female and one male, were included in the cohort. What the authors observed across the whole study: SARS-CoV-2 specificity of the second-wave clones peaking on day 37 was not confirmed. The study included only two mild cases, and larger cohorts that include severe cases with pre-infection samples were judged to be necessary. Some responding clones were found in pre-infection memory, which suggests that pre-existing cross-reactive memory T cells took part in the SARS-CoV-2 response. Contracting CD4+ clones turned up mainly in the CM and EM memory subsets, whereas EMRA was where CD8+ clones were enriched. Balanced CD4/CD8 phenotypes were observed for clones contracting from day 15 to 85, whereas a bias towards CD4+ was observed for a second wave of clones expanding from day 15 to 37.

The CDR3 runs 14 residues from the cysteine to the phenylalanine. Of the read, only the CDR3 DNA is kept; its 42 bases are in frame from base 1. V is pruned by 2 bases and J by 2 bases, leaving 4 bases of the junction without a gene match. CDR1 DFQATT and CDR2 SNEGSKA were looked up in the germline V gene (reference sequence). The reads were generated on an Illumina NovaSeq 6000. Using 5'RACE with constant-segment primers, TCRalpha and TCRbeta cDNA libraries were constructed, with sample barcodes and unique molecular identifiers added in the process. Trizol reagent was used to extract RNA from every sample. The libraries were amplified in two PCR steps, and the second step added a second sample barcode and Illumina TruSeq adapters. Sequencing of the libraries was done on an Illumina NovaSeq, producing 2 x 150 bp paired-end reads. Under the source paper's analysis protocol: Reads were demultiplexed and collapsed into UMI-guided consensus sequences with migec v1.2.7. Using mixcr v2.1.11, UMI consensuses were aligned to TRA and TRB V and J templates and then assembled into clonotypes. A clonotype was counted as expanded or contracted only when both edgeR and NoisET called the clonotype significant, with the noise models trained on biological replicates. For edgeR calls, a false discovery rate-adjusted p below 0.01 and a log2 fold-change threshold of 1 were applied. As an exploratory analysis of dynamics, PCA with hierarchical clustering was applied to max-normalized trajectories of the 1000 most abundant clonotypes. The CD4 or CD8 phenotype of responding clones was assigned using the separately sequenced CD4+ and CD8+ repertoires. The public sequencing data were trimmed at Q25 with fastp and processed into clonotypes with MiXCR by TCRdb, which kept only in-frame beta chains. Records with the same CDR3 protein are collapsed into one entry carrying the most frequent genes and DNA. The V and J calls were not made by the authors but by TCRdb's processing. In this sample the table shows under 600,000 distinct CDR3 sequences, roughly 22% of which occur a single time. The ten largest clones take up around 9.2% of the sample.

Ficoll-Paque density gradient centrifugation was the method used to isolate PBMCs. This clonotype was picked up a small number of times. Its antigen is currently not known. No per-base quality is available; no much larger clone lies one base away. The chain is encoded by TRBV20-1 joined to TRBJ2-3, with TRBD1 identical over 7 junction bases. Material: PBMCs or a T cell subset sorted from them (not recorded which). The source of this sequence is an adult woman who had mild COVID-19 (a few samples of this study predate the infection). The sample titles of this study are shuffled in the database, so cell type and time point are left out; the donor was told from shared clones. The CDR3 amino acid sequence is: CSARSGGATDTQYF. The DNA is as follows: TGCAGTGCTAGATCAGGGGGAGCCACAGATACGCAGTATTTT.